Given below is one T cell receptor beta chain in context. Its antigen is undetermined. CDR3 size: 13 residues. Germline V gene sequence: CDR1 MNHNS, CDR2 SASEGT. The data are from a study of post-analysis software for immune sequencing data. On the study more broadly: Secondary progressive, relapsing-remitting and progressive-relapsing multiple sclerosis were among the included disease courses.

Study-level results: Samples from one preparation batch, clustered by F measure, grouped strongly together. In multiple sclerosis, normalized Chao1 diversity was significantly below that of controls. Roughly 5 TRBV segments occurring more often in patients than controls included TRBV5-6, TRBV5-1 and TRBV20-1.

Presence of unique molecular identifiers characterized the TCR beta cDNA libraries. There were about 0.95 to 11 million T cells, and about 540,000 cDNA molecules came from them. From the PCR reads, TCRdb called clonotypes with MiXCR, one entry per CDR3 protein. Among 650,000 to 900,000 distinct CDR3 sequences listed, approximately 44% were seen once. The material sequenced was blood. The clonotype was recovered from a girl between 5 and 17 years old with multiple sclerosis. The chain employs TRBV6-1 and TRBJ2-4; D perhaps matches TRBD2 (6 bases). With the DNA end fitting TRBJ2-7 better, the J assignment may be wrong. DNA for the CDR3: TGTGCCAGCGCTAGGGACTTCGCCTACGAGCAGTACTTC. Amino acids: CASARDFAYEQYF.